Each of the 25 T cell receptor beta chains below was sequenced from the same sample in a study of blood T cell repertoires in COVID-19. Method: immunoSEQ multiplex PCR; TCRdb's copy keeps in-frame clones and lacks some. The sample holds 130,000 or so clones, about four fifths seen once. Sample: PBMCs or T cells enriched from blood (not recorded which). The receptors derive from a man aged 45-65 years who had recovered from COVID-19.

The J gene is TRBJ1-6, the V gene TRBV14; 8 nucleotides line up with TRBD1. The CDR3 loop spans 14 amino acids. Germline trimming cut 5 bases from V and 10 bases from J; bases unmatched to any gene: 7. CDR1 is SGHDN and CDR2 is FVKESK in the germline V gene. The CDR3 spells CASSSDRGRSPLHF. The CDR3 DNA reads TGTGCCAGCAGCTCCGACAGGGGACGCTCACCCCTCCACTTT.

The chain couples TRBV24-1 to TRBJ2-1; D possibly corresponds to TRBD2 (6 bases). Germline V gene lookup returns CDR1 KGHDR and CDR2 SFDVKD. Trimming removed 4 bases from V and 9 bases from J, with 15 bases in between. The CDR3 is 14 residues long. The CDR3 sequence is CATSEGGSSLEQFF. CDR3 sequence (DNA): TGTGCCACCAGTGAGGGGGGTTCGAGTCTTGAGCAGTTCTTC.

This sequence joins TRBV18 and TRBJ2-1; 10 nucleotides line up with TRBD1. Per the germline V gene, CDR1 is KGHSH and CDR2 is LQKENI. This CDR3 spans 19 amino acids. V lost 3 bases and J lost 8; bases outside the gene matches: 19. CDR3 DNA: TGTGCCAGCTCACCTTCCTTGGGGGACAGGGGTGTACAGGTCTATGAGCAGTTCTTC. Its translation: CASSPSLGDRGVQVYEQFF.

The V and J genes are TRBV5-1 and TRBJ1-1, with a possible D match to TRBD1 (5 bases). The CDR3 covers 15 residues. V lost 6 bases, J lost 2 bases, and 17 bases lay in between. Germline V gene data show CDR1 as SGHRS and CDR2 as YFSETQ. CDR3 sequence reads: CASNPLGGTNTEAFF. The CDR3 DNA follows: TGCGCCAGCAACCCCCTGGGGGGAACTAACACTGAAGCTTTCTTT.

This rearrangement joins TRBV5-1 to TRBJ2-5; 9 bases map to TRBD2. The CDR3 runs 15 residues. Losses at the gene ends were 0 bases for V and 7 bases for J; bases not matched to a gene: 7. The germline V gene encodes CDR1 SGHRS and CDR2 YFSETQ. The CDR3: CASSLESGGRGTQYF. In nucleotides, the CDR3 is TGCGCCAGCAGCTTGGAGAGCGGGGGGCGCGGGACCCAGTACTTC.

The chain combines TRBV4-3 with TRBJ1-6; D perhaps matches TRBD1 (5 bases). Germline loops: CDR1 LGHNA, CDR2 YSLEER. The ends were cut back, 4 bases at V and 3 bases at J, with 19 bases in the middle. The CDR3 contains 18 residues. The CDR3, as DNA: TGCGCCAGCAGCCTTCGAAGAGCGGGGGGAGACTATAATTCACCCCTCCACTTT. It is translated as CASSLRRAGGDYNSPLHF.

DNA for the CDR3: TGTGCCAGCAGTTTATCTCGGTCACAGGAAGCTTTCTTT. It codes for CASSLSRSQEAFF. V and J are TRBV27 and TRBJ1-1; D is undetermined. This CDR3 has 13 amino acids. V shed 0 bases and J shed 8 bases, with 10 bases lying between them. The germline V gene has CDR1 MNHEY and CDR2 SMNVEV (reference sequence).

The V gene is TRBV5-6, the J gene TRBJ2-3; possibly TRBD1 for D (5 bases). Trimming removed 0 bases at V and 0 bases at J, with 14 bases between. The CDR3 consists of 17 residues. CDR1 and CDR2 (germline): SGHDT, YYEEEE. The CDR3, as DNA: TGTGCCAGCAGCTTGGCCCTCACAGGCATTAGCACAGATACGCAGTATTTT. It specifies CASSLALTGISTDTQYF.

The chain recombines TRBV28 with TRBJ1-1, with D possibly being TRBD1 (5 bases). The CDR3 extends over 14 amino acids. Germline V gives CDR1 MDHEN, CDR2 SYDVKM. Trimming shortened V by 6 bases and J by 0 bases, and 11 bases separated the two germline ends. The CDR3 here is CASRPRDLNTEAFF. In nucleotides, the CDR3 is TGTGCCAGCAGACCCAGGGACTTGAACACTGAAGCTTTCTTT.

V usage is TRBV6-2 or TRBV6-3 and J usage is TRBJ1-5; TRBD1 is a possible D gene (5 bases). The CDR3 runs to 16 residues. CDR1 is MNHEY and CDR2 is SVGEGT in the germline V gene. Trimming took 3 bases from V and 2 from J, leaving 14 bases between them. For the CDR3, the DNA is TGTGCCAGCAGTTATGACGGGCAGGGCGGCAATCAGCCCCAGCATTTT. Protein sequence: CASSYDGQGGNQPQHF.

This clone has only a few counts. CDR3 coding DNA: TGTGCCAGCAGTGACCCGGGACAGGCTGGCGGGGAGCTGTTTTTT. This gives the protein CASSDPGQAGGELFF. The chain carries TRBV6-1 and TRBJ2-2; 8 bases line up with TRBD1. The CDR3 has 15 amino acids. After removal of 3 bases from V and 7 bases from J, the junction contained 7 bases not matched to a gene. Germline V CDR1 and CDR2: MNHNS, SASEGT.

This clone was detected a few times. J is TRBJ1-1 and V is TRBV5-1; D remains unclear. This CDR3 has 16 amino acids. Trimming took off 4 bases at V and 0 bases at J, with 16 bases between the two ends. CDR1 SGHRS and CDR2 YFSETQ come from the germline V gene. DNA of the CDR3: TGCGCCAGCAGCGTCGGGAACAGCGGGATGAACACTGAAGCTTTCTTT. Translation: CASSVGNSGMNTEAFF.

The table lists this clone with a count of one. The chain employs TRBV27 and TRBJ1-6, with D hard to call. The CDR3 has 15 residues. Deletions cut 10 bases from V and 0 bases from J, with 13 bases between. CDR1 is MNHEY, CDR2 SMNVEV, per germline (reference sequence). The CDR3 nucleotides are TGTGCCACCCGCGTTCTAAGCTCCTATAATTCACCCCTCCACTTT. This gives the protein CATRVLSSYNSPLHF.

The V gene is TRBV5-1, the J gene TRBJ2-2; D remains unclear. V was pared by 0 bases and J by 13 bases, with 16 bases between. This CDR3 has 14 amino acids. The germline V gene has CDR1 SGHRS and CDR2 YFSETQ. CDR3 sequence reads: CASSLVSVEDGLFF. The CDR3 DNA sequence: TGCGCCAGCAGCTTGGTATCAGTCGAGGATGGGCTGTTTTTT.

The V gene is TRBV18, the J gene TRBJ1-1, with 9 bases aligning to TRBD1. V dropped 4 bases and J dropped 3; count of bases not matched to a gene: 3. CDR3 length: 14 residues. Germline CDR1 is KGHSH and CDR2 is LQKENI. CDR3 in DNA: TGTGCCAGCTCACGGCGGACAGGGGACACTGAAGCTTTCTTT. As protein: CASSRRTGDTEAFF.

The chain couples TRBV29-1 to TRBJ2-3, with 11 bases identical to TRBD1. Germline lookup yields CDR1 SQVTM and CDR2 ANQGSEA. The CDR3 totals 15 residues. J was trimmed by 6 bases and V by 1 base; bases with no gene match: 6. CDR3 in DNA: TGCAGCGTTGAAGCAGGACAGGGGGCTTTGGATACGCAGTATTTT. It translates to CSVEAGQGALDTQYF.

The chain has TRBV21-1 and TRBJ1-1; the D call in the table, TRBD1, was not verified against the DNA. TRBV21-1 is labeled a pseudogene. There are 15 residues in the CDR3. Here the CDR3 DNA reads TGTGCCAGCAGCAAAGCGGGCATGGGGAACACTGAAGCTTTCTTT. Residues: CASSKAGMGNTEAFF.

The V call is TRBV28, the J call TRBJ1-5, with D possibly matching TRBD1 (5 bases). The CDR3 has 15 residues. Per germline, CDR1 MDHEN and CDR2 SYDVKM. V lost 5 bases to trimming and J lost 5 bases, with 16 bases between them. The CDR3 DNA is TGTGCCAGCAGTAGACCTGGGGGGACGCATCAGCCCCAGCATTTT. Protein sequence: CASSRPGGTHQPQHF.

J is TRBJ1-1 and V is TRBV12-3 or TRBV12-4; D unresolved. V lost 6 bases and J lost 11, with 19 bases in between. The length of the CDR3 is 13 residues. CDR3 residues: CASSQIGGVVAFF. For the CDR3, the DNA is TGTGCCAGCAGCCAAATAGGAGGCGTTGTGGCTTTCTTT.

The CDR3 nucleotides are TGTGCCAGCTCGCGTTGGCAAGAGACCCAGTACTTC. Its protein is CASSRWQETQYF. This rearrangement joins TRBV18 to TRBJ2-5; D is uncertain. Germline-derived CDR1 and CDR2 are KGHSH and LQKENI. This CDR3 has 12 residues. V was clipped by 6 bases and J by 2 bases, with 7 bases between them.

This clone has more than one count but fewer than ten. The chain employs TRBV5-4 and TRBJ2-3; TRBD2 aligns across 7 bases. Germline V gene data show CDR1 as SGHNT and CDR2 as YYREEE (reference sequence). This CDR3 has 15 residues. The V and J ends lost 0 bases and 6 bases, in that order; junction bases with no gene match: 7. The CDR3 reads CASSLGTSGPDTQYF. The CDR3 nucleotides are TGTGCCAGCAGCTTGGGGACTAGTGGGCCCGATACGCAGTATTTT. Filled out from reference TRBV5-4 and TRBJ2-3, the complete variable domain reads ETGVTQSPTHLIKTRGQQVTLRCSSQSGHNTVSWYQQALGQGPQFIFQYYREEENGRGNFPPRFSGLQFPNYSSELNVNALELDDSALYLCASSLGTSGPDTQYFGPGTRLTVL.

The chain has TRBV7-3 and TRBJ1-6, with 11 bases lining up with TRBD1. This CDR3 contains 15 residues. V dropped 4 bases and J dropped 10; count of bases not matched to a gene: 6. Germline V gene sequence: CDR1 SGHTA, CDR2 FQGTGA. The CDR3 sequence: CASSYRTGGDSPLHF. CDR3 coding DNA: TGTGCCAGCAGCTATAGGACAGGGGGCGACTCACCCCTCCACTTT.

The chain recombines TRBV6-2 or TRBV6-3 with TRBJ2-2, with 8 nucleotides matching TRBD2. CDR3 length equals 15 residues. Germline V CDR1 and CDR2: MNHEY, SVGEGT. The V gene end was trimmed by 2 bases and the J gene end by 7 bases; junction bases not matched to a gene: 6. In DNA, the CDR3 is TGTGCCAGCAGTTACACGGGGGGGCGAGACGGGGAGCTGTTTTTT. This sequence encodes CASSYTGGRDGELFF.

Worth noting for this clone: Sequence at one end of the junction differs from germline and may be a read error. The chain is built from TRBV9 and TRBJ2-2; no clear D. This CDR3 has 15 amino acids. CDR1 is SGDLS, CDR2 YYNGEE, per germline. CDR3 in DNA: TGTGCCAGCAGCGTAGCTTCTGCGAAGACCGGGGAGCTGTTTTTT. Translated, it gives CASSVASAKTGELFF.

The rearrangement links TRBV11-1 to TRBJ2-1; 11 positions match TRBD1. The CDR3 totals 15 residues. J gave up 7 bases and V 3 bases, and 5 bases lay outside the gene matches. Germline V gives CDR1 SGHAT, CDR2 FQDESV (reference sequence). The CDR3 nucleotides are TGTGCCAGCAGCTTTGGACAGGGGGCAATGAATGAGCAGTTCTTC. This encodes CASSFGQGAMNEQFF.